These 26 T cell receptor beta chains share one sample of origin, sequenced in a study of blood T cell repertoires in COVID-19. The method was immunoSEQ multiplex PCR; TCRdb's version includes in-frame clones alone and lacks a portion of them. The data contain just over 300,000 clones, roughly 89% of them singletons. The sequenced sample consisted of PBMCs or T cells enriched from blood (not recorded which). The origin of the receptors is a woman under 30 with acute COVID-19.

CDR3 DNA: TGTGCCAGCGGTCGGACTAGCGGGAGACCCGAGGATGAGCAGTTCTTC. This codes for CASGRTSGRPEDEQFF. The V and J genes are TRBV27 and TRBJ2-1; 13 nucleotides match TRBD2. CDR1 MNHEY and CDR2 SMNVEV come from the germline V gene (reference sequence). The V gene end was trimmed by 8 bases and the J gene end by 8 bases; junction bases not matched to a gene: 12. The CDR3 totals 16 residues.

V usage is TRBV9 and J usage is TRBJ2-2, with a weak D call TRBD2 (5 bases). Germline CDR1 reads SGDLS; CDR2 reads YYNGEE. The germline V and J ends were trimmed by 2 bases and 7 bases, with 18 bases remaining between them. There are 16 residues in the CDR3. CDR3 nucleotides: TGTGCCAGCAGCGTCGATGCGGGTGAGGGAGACGGGGAGCTGTTTTTT. Amino acid sequence: CASSVDAGEGDGELFF.

J is TRBJ1-2 and V is TRBV29-1, with D tentatively TRBD1 (6 bases). Germline V gene sequence: CDR1 SQVTM, CDR2 ANQGSEA. CDR3 size: 13 residues. The V and J ends lost 3 bases and 5 bases respectively, with 13 bases between them. Here the CDR3 reads CSVEGTGLYGYTF. CDR3 coding DNA: TGCAGCGTTGAGGGCACAGGGTTATATGGCTACACCTTC. Filled out from reference TRBV29-1 and TRBJ1-2, the complete variable domain reads SAVISQKPSRDICQRGTSLTIQCQVDSQVTMMFWYRQQPGQSLTLIATANQGSEATYESGFVIDKFPISRPNLTFSTLTVSNMSPEDSSIYLCSVEGTGLYGYTFGSGTRLTVV.

V gene TRBV30 combines with J gene TRBJ1-3; TRBD1 matches 7 bases. Germline V gene lookup returns CDR1 GTSNPN and CDR2 SVGIG (reference sequence). The trim removed 8 bases at V and 4 bases at J, leaving 8 bases unmatched. The CDR3 is made up of 13 amino acids. CDR3 sequence: CAGSRDSGNTIYF. The CDR3 DNA reads TGTGCCGGAAGTCGGGACAGCGGAAACACCATATATTTT.

J is TRBJ2-3 and V is TRBV9; 8 bases map to TRBD2. The V gene's germline CDR1 is SGDLS and CDR2 YYNGEE. Trimming cost V 0 bases and J 3 bases; bases outside gene matches: 3. This CDR3 is built from 15 residues. CDR3 region: CASSVVAGRTDTQYF. In DNA form, the CDR3 reads TGTGCCAGCAGCGTAGTAGCGGGAAGGACAGATACGCAGTATTTT.

This rearrangement joins TRBV11-3 to TRBJ1-3; perhaps TRBD1 as D (5 bases). V lost 5 bases, J lost 4 bases, and 12 bases lay in between. The CDR3 is made up of 14 amino acids. The germline gives CDR1 SGHNT, CDR2 YENEEA. The CDR3 sequence: CASSLRGRGNTIYF. CDR3 DNA sequence: TGTGCCAGCAGCCTCCGGGGGAGAGGAAACACCATATATTTT.

The chain has TRBV20-1 and TRBJ1-2, with D uncertain. This CDR3 is 10 amino acids long. Germline V CDR1 and CDR2: DFQATT, SNEGSKA (reference sequence). The ends were cut back, 5 bases at V and 5 bases at J, with 6 bases in the middle. The CDR3 loop reads CSALPYGYTF. CDR3 in DNA: TGCAGTGCTCTTCCTTATGGCTACACCTTC.

The CDR3 DNA is TGCGCCAGCAGCTTGAGACAGGCCACAGATACGCAGTATTTT. Protein sequence: CASSLRQATDTQYF. The chain recombines TRBV5-1 with TRBJ2-3, with D maybe TRBD1 (6 bases). The CDR3 sequence is 14 residues long. Trimming shortened V by 1 base and J by 2 bases, and 8 bases separated the two germline ends. Germline V gene sequence: CDR1 SGHRS, CDR2 YFSETQ.

This sequence joins TRBV11-2 and TRBJ1-1, with 7 bases lining up with TRBD1. The CDR3 covers 14 residues. J was trimmed by 1 base and V by 4 bases; bases with no gene match: 3. In germline, CDR1 is SGHAT, CDR2 FQNNGV. CDR3 residues: CASSSRDRNTEAFF. DNA of the CDR3: TGTGCCAGCAGCTCGAGGGACAGGAACACTGAAGCTTTCTTT.

The rearrangement joins TRBV3-1 (or the pseudogene TRBV3-2) to TRBJ2-3; 8 bases are shared with TRBD2. The germline V gene has CDR1 LGHDT and CDR2 YNNKEL (reference sequence). V lost 3 bases and J lost 1; bases outside the gene matches: 9. The CDR3 is made up of 17 amino acids. The CDR3 spells CASSHYGGRHRTDTQYF. As DNA, the CDR3 is TGTGCCAGCAGCCATTATGGCGGGAGGCATCGCACAGATACGCAGTATTTT.

The J gene is TRBJ2-1, the V gene TRBV6-2 or TRBV6-3, with 10 bases aligning to TRBD2. The CDR3 totals 17 residues. Germline loops: CDR1 MNHEY, CDR2 SVGEGT. The V and J ends lost 0 bases and 3 bases, in that order; junction bases with no gene match: 5. The CDR3 protein is CASSYSITSGIYNEQFF. The DNA for the CDR3 is TGTGCCAGCAGTTACTCGATCACTAGCGGGATCTACAATGAGCAGTTCTTC.

This clone was counted between two and nine times. The chain recombines TRBV28 with TRBJ1-4; 8 nucleotides match TRBD1. Unmatched junction bases numbered 3, after V lost 5 bases and J lost 7 bases. CDR1 is MDHEN and CDR2 is SYDVKM in the germline V gene. The CDR3 totals 13 residues. In nucleotides, the CDR3 is TGTGCCAGCAGTCCCGGACAGGGTGAAAAACTGTTTTTT. This codes for CASSPGQGEKLFF.

This chain connects TRBV12-3 or TRBV12-4 to TRBJ1-5, with 7 bases lining up with TRBD1. J was trimmed by 15 bases and V by 1 base; bases with no gene match: 9. There are 13 residues in the CDR3. The CDR3 spells CASSLEGRGEWHF. CDR3 coding DNA: TGTGCCAGCAGTTTAGAGGGCAGGGGGGAGTGGCATTTT.

The V call is TRBV19, the J call TRBJ2-1, with TRBD2 matching over 9 bases. The CDR3 extends over 14 amino acids. In germline, CDR1 is LNHDA, CDR2 SQIVND (reference sequence). Trimming at V came to 9 bases and at J to 10 bases, leaving 13 bases not matched to a gene. The CDR3 DNA reads TGTGCCAGCAGCACCACCGGGACTAGCACCGAGCAGTTCTTC. It codes for CASSTTGTSTEQFF.

The V call is TRBV5-1, the J call TRBJ2-7; D remains ambiguous. The CDR3 runs 18 residues. The V end lost 5 bases, the J end lost 3 bases, and 27 bases lay between the germline ends. Per the germline V gene, CDR1 is SGHRS and CDR2 is YFSETQ. The CDR3: CASSRLSGRIPPRYEQYF. CDR3 nucleotide sequence: TGCGCCAGCAGTCGCTTGAGTGGTAGAATCCCCCCACGCTACGAGCAGTACTTC.

This clone came up once. The chain links TRBV2 to TRBJ2-5; 9 nucleotides align to TRBD2. From germline, CDR1 is SNHLY and CDR2 FYNNEI. This CDR3 has 17 amino acids. The J segment lost 0 bases and the V segment lost 1 base, leaving 6 bases of the junction unmatched. CDR3 in DNA: TGTGCCAGCAGTGAAGGTAGCGGGAGCCCGTACCAAGAGACCCAGTACTTC. Translation gives CASSEGSGSPYQETQYF.

J is TRBJ2-3 and V is TRBV10-2; 7 bases agree with TRBD1. Per the germline V gene, CDR1 is WSHSY and CDR2 is SAAADI. CDR3 length equals 14 residues. The junction had 1 base not matched to a gene; V was cut back by 3 bases and J by 1 base. CDR3 bases: TGCGCCAGCAGTGAAGGGACAGGCACAGATACGCAGTATTTT. Translated: CASSEGTGTDTQYF.

The chain carries TRBV5-1 and TRBJ2-5, with 9 bases that match TRBD2. The CDR3 has 16 amino acids. The germline CDR1 and CDR2 sequences are SGHRS and YFSETQ. V was clipped by 4 bases and J by 4 bases; unmatched bases: 11. CDR3 DNA: TGCGCCAGCAGCAGAAGGGGCGGGAGGGCCGCAGAGACCCAGTACTTC. This gives the protein CASSRRGGRAAETQYF.

J is TRBJ1-5 and V is TRBV24-1; no clear D. The CDR3 loop spans 13 amino acids. Germline-derived CDR1 and CDR2 are KGHDR and SFDVKD. Trimming stripped 4 bases from V and 7 bases from J, with 10 bases between. The CDR3 sequence: CATSDRAWQPQHF. CDR3 in DNA: TGTGCCACCAGTGACCGAGCCTGGCAGCCCCAGCATTTT.

The chain carries TRBV6-6 and TRBJ2-1; the D is unclear. Germline CDR1 is MNHNY and CDR2 is SVGAGI (reference sequence). V lost 8 bases and J lost 0, with 11 bases in between. The CDR3 runs 14 residues. The CDR3 bases are TGTGCCAGCCAAAGCGCGAGCTCCTACAATGAGCAGTTCTTC. Amino acids: CASQSASSYNEQFF.

This chain uses TRBV28 with TRBJ1-1; no definite D call. V dropped 5 bases and J dropped 5 bases, with 15 bases sitting between them. CDR1 MDHEN and CDR2 SYDVKM come from the germline V gene. This CDR3 spans 14 amino acids. The CDR3 DNA reads TGTGCCAGCAGTGACGGAGGGTCGGTTACTGAAGCTTTCTTT. Encoded protein: CASSDGGSVTEAFF. The full variable domain, its missing parts supplied by reference TRBV28 and TRBJ1-1, is DVKVTQSSRYLVKRTGEKVFLECVQDMDHENMFWYRQDPGLGLRLIYFSYDVKMKEKGDIPEGYSVSREKKERFSLILESASTNQTSMYLCASSDGGSVTEAFFGQGTRLTVV.

The chain uses TRBV19 and TRBJ1-1; the D gene is possibly TRBD1 (5 bases). The CDR3 spans 13 residues. V lost 3 bases and J 5 bases, leaving 10 bases between the germline ends. CDR1 LNHDA and CDR2 SQIVND come from the germline V gene (reference sequence). The CDR3 nucleotides are TGTGCCAGTAGTATCTTCAGGGAAACTGAAGCTTTCTTT. This sequence encodes CASSIFRETEAFF.

The chain carries TRBV13 and TRBJ2-7; 9 bases are a match to TRBD2. Germline V gene data show CDR1 as PRHDT and CDR2 as FYEKMQ (reference sequence). V lost 5 bases to trimming and J lost 6 bases; unmatched junction nucleotides: 14. The CDR3 is made up of 16 amino acids. CDR3 sequence: CASSPSGLALNGEQYF. The CDR3 nucleotides read TGTGCCAGCAGCCCCTCGGGACTAGCACTTAACGGCGAGCAGTACTTC.

V is TRBV14 and J is TRBJ2-7, with 10 bases aligning to TRBD2. The germline V gene has CDR1 SGHDN and CDR2 FVKESK. The CDR3 is made up of 17 amino acids. Trimming removed 7 bases from V and 2 bases from J; junction bases left unmatched: 14. The CDR3 DNA reads as TGTGCCAGCATCGGAGCGACTAGCGGGCTTCCTCCCTACGAGCAGTACTTC. Protein: CASIGATSGLPPYEQYF.

This sequence joins TRBV29-1 and TRBJ1-2; TRBD1 aligns across 8 bases. CDR3 length: 13 residues. CDR1 is SQVTM, CDR2 ANQGSEA, per germline. The trim removed 1 base at V and 7 bases at J, leaving 5 bases unmatched. CDR3 nucleotides: TGCAGCGTTGAAGCCAGGGGGCTCGGTGGCTACACCTTC. Amino acids: CSVEARGLGGYTF.

The V gene is TRBV19, the J gene TRBJ2-1, with TRBD1 matching over 8 bases. The germline V gene encodes CDR1 LNHDA and CDR2 SQIVND (reference sequence). After removal of 5 bases from V and 12 bases from J, the junction contained 6 bases not matched to a gene. This CDR3 spans 12 amino acids. CDR3 nucleotides: TGTGCCAGTAGTGCCCGGACAGGGCGGCAGTTCTTC. The encoded protein is CASSARTGRQFF.